This T cell receptor beta chain was sequenced during a study of cytomegalovirus exposure and HLA in healthy donors. Study-wide context: The roughly 120 validation repertoires, a later analysis reported, used the same platform as the 666 first-cohort repertoires. Whole-study findings and limits: Across donors, most TCRs were seen rarely, yet some public ones were widespread. High sensitivity and specificity were reportedly achieved when the classifier diagnosed cytomegalovirus status. Researchers counted 150 to 200 TCR beta chains as cytomegalovirus-associated.

Trimming cost V 8 bases and J 7 bases; bases outside gene matches: 7. The CDR3 has 14 residues. The germline V gene encodes CDR1 ENHRY and CDR2 SYGVKD. On this clone: What it binds is not known.

The assay was immunoSEQ multiplex PCR, and TCRdb's table has in-frame clones only and misses some. In the table there are 200,000 to 250,000 clones, 83% of which are singletons. This chain joins TRBV10-3 and TRBJ1-4, with 10 positions matching TRBD1. The TCR was taken from a woman aged 18-30 years in good health and CMV-seronegative. The sequencing sample was made of PBMCs. In nucleotides, the CDR3 is TGTGCCATCCGGGGGGACAGGGGAGGTGAAAAACTGTTTTTT. Translation gives CAIRGDRGGEKLFF.